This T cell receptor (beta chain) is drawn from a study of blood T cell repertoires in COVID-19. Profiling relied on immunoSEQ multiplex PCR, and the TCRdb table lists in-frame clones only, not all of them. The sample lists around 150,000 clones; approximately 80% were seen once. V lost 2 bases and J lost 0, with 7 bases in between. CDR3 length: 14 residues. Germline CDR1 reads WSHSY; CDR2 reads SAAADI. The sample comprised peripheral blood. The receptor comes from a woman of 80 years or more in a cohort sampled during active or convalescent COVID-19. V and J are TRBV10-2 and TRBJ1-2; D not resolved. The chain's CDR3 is CASSELRSNYGYTF. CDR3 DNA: TGCGCCAGCAGTGAGCTTAGATCTAACTATGGCTACACCTTC.